The 10 T cell receptor beta chains listed next were all sequenced from one sample in a study of shared clonotypes between healthy human individuals. Some clones are missing from TCRdb's copy, which holds only in-frame ones; the method was immunoSEQ multiplex PCR. The sample has 2 million to 3 million clones, under 95% seen once. Sequences were obtained from naive CD4+ T cells from PBMCs. Subset described: CD45RA+ positively selected. These receptors all stem from a young man in good health. Some clones in this sample may be carry-over from other donors' samples.

The rearrangement uses TRBV30 and TRBJ2-5; TRBD2 agrees at 8 bases. From germline, CDR1 is GTSNPN and CDR2 SVGIG (reference sequence). The CDR3 runs to 14 residues. V trimming: 2 bases; J trimming: 4 bases; junction bases outside the gene matches: 6. CDR3 DNA sequence: TGTGCCTGGAGTCGACTAGCGACCCGAGAGACCCAGTACTTC. Translation gives CAWSRLATRETQYF.

V and J are TRBV7-2 and TRBJ2-2; a weak D match, TRBD2 (5 bases). Looked up from germline, CDR1 is SGHTA and CDR2 is FQGNSA. The CDR3 is made up of 15 amino acids. V lost 3 bases, J lost 9 bases, and 17 bases lay in between. The chain's CDR3 is CASSFGVASRWELFF. CDR3 sequence (DNA): TGTGCCAGCAGCTTCGGGGTAGCGAGTCGTTGGGAGCTGTTTTTT.

Points on this clone: Other DNA variants within this sample encode the same CDR3. The rearrangement uses TRBV4-2 and TRBJ2-5; 7 bases align to TRBD1. The V and J ends lost 0 bases and 4 bases, in that order; junction bases with no gene match: 5. The CDR3 is 15 amino acids. Germline CDR1 reads LGHNA; CDR2 reads YNFKEQ. CDR3: CASSQDRRTGETQYF. In DNA, the CDR3 is TGTGCCAGCAGCCAAGATCGGAGGACAGGAGAGACCCAGTACTTC.

The gene calls are TRBV6-1 and TRBJ1-4, with a possible D match to TRBD1 (5 bases). This CDR3 has 13 amino acids. Germline V gene sequence: CDR1 MNHNS, CDR2 SASEGT. Trimming stripped 6 bases from V and 6 bases from J, with 11 bases between. CDR3: CASSRGDHEKLFF. CDR3 coding DNA: TGTGCCAGCAGCCGGGGGGATCATGAAAAACTGTTTTTT.

The genes are TRBV7-2 and TRBJ2-5; D possibly corresponds to TRBD1 (7 bases). V dropped 3 bases and J dropped 4 bases, with 9 bases sitting between them. The germline V gene has CDR1 SGHTA and CDR2 FQGNSA. The CDR3 spans 13 residues. The CDR3 coding sequence is TGTGCCAGCAGCTTCCAGGGGGGAGAGACCCAGTACTTC. It encodes CASSFQGGETQYF.

V and J are TRBV7-2 and TRBJ1-4; no reliable D call. This CDR3 is 14 amino acids long. Germline V CDR1 and CDR2: SGHTA, FQGNSA. The V end lost 5 bases, the J end lost 2 bases, and 9 bases lay between the germline ends. The CDR3 loop is CASSLGSTNEKLFF. DNA for the CDR3: TGTGCCAGCAGCCTAGGGAGCACTAATGAAAAACTGTTTTTT.

Comment on this clone: The same CDR3 also results from other DNA sequences found in this sample. The J gene is TRBJ1-3, the V gene TRBV9, with 10 bases matching TRBD1. The CDR3 has 15 amino acids. Per the germline V gene, CDR1 is SGDLS and CDR2 is YYNGEE. Losses at the gene ends were 4 bases for V and 4 bases for J; bases not matched to a gene: 5. The CDR3 DNA follows: TGTGCCAGCAGCCCCCGACAGGGGGCCGGAAACACCATATATTTT. Translation: CASSPRQGAGNTIYF.

The chain carries TRBV4-1 and TRBJ1-1; D might be TRBD1 (5 bases). Trimming pared 5 bases from V and 1 base from J, leaving 14 bases between. The CDR3 is made up of 15 amino acids. Germline CDR1 MGHRA, CDR2 YSYEKL. The CDR3 region is CASSEGGTGNTEAFF. The CDR3 coding sequence is TGCGCCAGCAGCGAAGGAGGGACGGGGAACACTGAAGCTTTCTTT.

This chain joins TRBV27 and TRBJ1-5, with D possibly matching TRBD1 (5 bases). V shed 3 bases and J shed 4 bases, with 10 bases lying between them. This CDR3 spans 14 amino acids. Germline-derived CDR1 and CDR2 are MNHEY and SMNVEV (reference sequence). This CDR3 reads CASSFNRLNQPQHF. The DNA of the CDR3 is TGTGCCAGCAGTTTTAACAGGTTAAATCAGCCCCAGCATTTT.

This clone appeared once. The gene calls are TRBV7-8 and TRBJ1-2; D remains ambiguous. The CDR3 loop spans 16 amino acids. In germline, CDR1 is SGHVS, CDR2 FQNEAQ. V dropped 4 bases and J dropped 8 bases, with 23 bases sitting between them. The CDR3 DNA reads as TGTGCCAGCAGCTCCGGGTTGCGGCAGGCAGCGCGAGGCTACACCTTC. Its translation: CASSSGLRQAARGYTF.